A single sample gave rise to the 12 T cell receptor beta chains below, sequenced in a study of blood T cell repertoires in COVID-19. Data came from immunoSEQ multiplex PCR; TCRdb stores just in-frame clones and leaves some out. The table includes 270,000 or so clones, about 85% detected once. The sample comprised PBMCs or T cells enriched from blood (not recorded which). The receptors here all came from a woman aged 45 to 65 who had been exposed to COVID-19.

The J gene is TRBJ2-7, the V gene TRBV7-2, with a weak D call TRBD1 (6 bases). Looked up from germline, CDR1 is SGHTA and CDR2 is FQGNSA. Trimming removed 1 base from V and 3 bases from J, with 13 bases in between. This CDR3 is 15 amino acids long. As DNA, the CDR3 is TGTGCCAGCAGCTTAGGGGCAGGGGACATCTACGAGCAGTACTTC. Translation gives CASSLGAGDIYEQYF.

J is TRBJ1-1 and V is TRBV11-1; D is ambiguous. Trimming left V 5 bases short and J 0 bases short, with 4 bases between. CDR1 and CDR2 (germline): SGHAT, FQDESV (reference sequence). The CDR3 has 12 amino acids. CDR3 sequence (DNA): TGTGCCAGCAGCCCCTTGAACACTGAAGCTTTCTTT. Translating it yields CASSPLNTEAFF.

The CDR3 bases are TGTGCCAGCAAATCCGACAGGTTCACTGAAGCTTTCTTT. Its translation is CASKSDRFTEAFF. The chain carries TRBV6-5 and TRBJ1-1, with D tentatively TRBD1 (6 bases). This CDR3 is built from 13 residues. V was clipped by 7 bases and J by 4 bases, with 13 bases between them. CDR1 and CDR2 from the germline V gene are MNHEY and SVGAGI.

This clone was seen just once. In the same sample, other DNA sequences code for this CDR3. The genes are TRBV9 and TRBJ2-3; 10 bases are shared with TRBD2. Per the germline V gene, CDR1 is SGDLS and CDR2 is YYNGEE. V shed 1 base and J 5 bases; nucleotides not matched to a gene: 4. This CDR3 is 15 amino acids long. The CDR3 coding sequence is TGTGCCAGCAGCGTAAGCGGGGGGGCAGGAGATACGCAGTATTTT. This gives the protein CASSVSGGAGDTQYF.

The gene calls are TRBV5-4 and TRBJ2-3, with 10 positions matching TRBD2. V trimming: 0 bases; J trimming: 2 bases; junction bases outside the gene matches: 6. CDR3 length: 17 residues. CDR1 and CDR2 from the germline V gene are SGHNT and YYREEE (reference sequence). The CDR3: CASSLAGSGGATDTQYF. The CDR3 DNA follows: TGTGCCAGCAGCTTGGCCGGGAGCGGGGGGGCCACAGATACGCAGTATTTT.

This clone was counted a single time. The chain employs TRBV6-5 and TRBJ2-5; D not resolved. V was cut by 6 bases and J by 0 bases, with 8 bases left in between. The V gene's germline CDR1 is MNHEY and CDR2 SVGAGI. The CDR3 extends over 13 amino acids. CDR3 sequence (DNA): TGTGCCAGCAGCCGGGTGTACCAAGAGACCCAGTACTTC. Translating it yields CASSRVYQETQYF.

This sequence joins TRBV5-4 and TRBJ2-2; 8 bases fit TRBD1. Trimming took 3 bases from V and 0 from J; bases not matched to a gene: 1. This CDR3 contains 15 residues. CDR1 SGHNT and CDR2 YYREEE come from the germline V gene (reference sequence). CDR3 amino acids: CASSSDRANTGELFF. The DNA of the CDR3 is TGTGCCAGCAGCTCGGACAGGGCGAACACCGGGGAGCTGTTTTTT.

This chain uses TRBV19 with TRBJ1-2; no definite D call. The CDR3 is made up of 16 amino acids. Germline V gene lookup returns CDR1 LNHDA and CDR2 SQIVND (reference sequence). Trimming removed 5 bases at V and 7 bases at J, with 23 bases between. CDR3 nucleotide sequence: TGTGCCAGTAGTCCGGGTGGAACGAGAGATCGGGTTGGCTACACCTTC. It codes for CASSPGGTRDRVGYTF.

The rearrangement joins TRBV6-6 to TRBJ2-7, with a weak D call TRBD1 (6 bases). The CDR3 sequence is 14 residues long. The germline V and J ends were trimmed by 1 base and 2 bases, with 9 bases remaining between them. Germline CDR1 and CDR2: MNHNY and SVGAGI (reference sequence). The CDR3 protein is CASSYYQGPYEQYF. CDR3 coding DNA: TGTGCCAGCAGTTACTATCAGGGGCCCTACGAGCAGTACTTC.

J is TRBJ1-2 and V is TRBV19, with 10 bases fitting TRBD1. Germline V gene data show CDR1 as LNHDA and CDR2 as SQIVND (reference sequence). With 3 bases clipped from V and 8 bases from J, the junction kept 9 bases outside the gene matches. CDR3 length: 15 residues. The CDR3 region is CASSMTRTGGEGYTF. CDR3 bases: TGTGCCAGTAGTATGACACGGACAGGGGGTGAAGGCTACACCTTC.

The J gene is TRBJ1-2, the V gene TRBV4-2; D remains ambiguous. Trimming left V 0 bases short and J 0 bases short, with 11 bases between. The CDR3 sequence is 16 residues long. CDR1 and CDR2 (germline): LGHNA, YNFKEQ. CDR3 DNA sequence: TGTGCCAGCAGCCAAGATGGGAGCGAAACTAACTATGGCTACACCTTC. Its translation: CASSQDGSETNYGYTF.

The gene calls are TRBV6-5 and TRBJ1-4; D call uncertain. Germline loops: CDR1 MNHEY, CDR2 SVGAGI. Trimming took off 6 bases at V and 0 bases at J, with 5 bases between the two ends. The CDR3 is 13 residues long. CDR3 in DNA: TGTGCCAGCAGGAGAGCAACTAATGAAAAACTGTTTTTT. It yields the protein CASRRATNEKLFF.